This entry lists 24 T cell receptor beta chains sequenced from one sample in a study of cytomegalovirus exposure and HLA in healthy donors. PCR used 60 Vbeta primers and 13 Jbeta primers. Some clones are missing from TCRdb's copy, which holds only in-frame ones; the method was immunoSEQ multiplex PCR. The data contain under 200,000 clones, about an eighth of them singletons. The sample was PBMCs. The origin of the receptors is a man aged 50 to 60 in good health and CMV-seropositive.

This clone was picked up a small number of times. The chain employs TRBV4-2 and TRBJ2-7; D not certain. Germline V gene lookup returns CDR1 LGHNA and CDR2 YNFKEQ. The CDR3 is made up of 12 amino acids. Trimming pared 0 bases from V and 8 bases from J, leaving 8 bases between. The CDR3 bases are TGTGCCAGCAGCCAAGATCAGGTGAAGCAGTACTTC. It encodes CASSQDQVKQYF.

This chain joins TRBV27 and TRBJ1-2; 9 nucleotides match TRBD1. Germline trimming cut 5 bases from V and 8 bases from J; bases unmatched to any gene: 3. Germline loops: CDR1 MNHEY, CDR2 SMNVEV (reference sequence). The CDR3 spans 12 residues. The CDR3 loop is CASSRTGDGYTF. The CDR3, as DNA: TGTGCCAGCAGTCGGACAGGGGACGGCTACACCTTC.

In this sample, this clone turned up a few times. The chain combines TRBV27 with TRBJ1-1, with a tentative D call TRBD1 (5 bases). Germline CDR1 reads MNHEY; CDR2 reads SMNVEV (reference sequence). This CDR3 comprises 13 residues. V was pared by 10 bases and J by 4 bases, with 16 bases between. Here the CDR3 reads CANGGAALTEAFF. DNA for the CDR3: TGTGCCAACGGGGGAGCGGCACTCACTGAAGCTTTCTTT.

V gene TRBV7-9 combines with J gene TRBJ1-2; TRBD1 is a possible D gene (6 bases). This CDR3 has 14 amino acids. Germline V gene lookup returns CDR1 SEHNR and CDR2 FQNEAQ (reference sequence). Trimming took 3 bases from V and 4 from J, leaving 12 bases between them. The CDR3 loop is CASSFGGAVYGYTF. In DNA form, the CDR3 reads TGTGCCAGCAGCTTCGGGGGGGCGGTCTATGGCTACACCTTC.

CDR3 DNA sequence: TGTGCCAGCAGCGGGACAGGGGGCTCACAAGAGACCCAGTACTTC. Its translation: CASSGTGGSQETQYF. The V and J genes are TRBV2 and TRBJ2-5; 12 positions agree with TRBD1. The germline CDR1 and CDR2 sequences are SNHLY and FYNNEI. The CDR3 sequence is 15 residues long. Unmatched junction bases numbered 4, after V lost 6 bases and J lost 2 bases.

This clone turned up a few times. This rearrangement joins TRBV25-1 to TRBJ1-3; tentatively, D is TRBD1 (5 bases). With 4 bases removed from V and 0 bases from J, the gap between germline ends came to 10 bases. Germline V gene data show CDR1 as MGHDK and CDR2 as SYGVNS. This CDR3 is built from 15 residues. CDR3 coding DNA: TGTGCCAGCAGTGGTACAGGTTTCTCTGGAAACACCATATATTTT. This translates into CASSGTGFSGNTIYF. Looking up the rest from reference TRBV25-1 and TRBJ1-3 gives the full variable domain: EADIYQTPRYLVIGTGKKITLECSQTMGHDKMYWYQQDPGMELHLIHYSYGVNSTEKGDLSSESTVSRIRTEHFPLTLESARPSHTSQYLCASSGTGFSGNTIYFGEGSWLTVV.

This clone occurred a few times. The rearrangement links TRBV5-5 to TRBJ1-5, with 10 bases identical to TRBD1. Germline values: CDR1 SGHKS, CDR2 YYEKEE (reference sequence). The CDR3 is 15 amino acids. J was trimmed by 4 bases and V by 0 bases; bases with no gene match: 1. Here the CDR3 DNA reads TGTGCCAGCAGCTTGGGGACAGGGGGTAATCAGCCCCAGCATTTT. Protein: CASSLGTGGNQPQHF.

The CDR3 nucleotides are TGTGCCAGCTCACCAAGGAACCAGGATGGCTACACCTTC. Its translation is CASSPRNQDGYTF. The rearrangement joins TRBV18 to TRBJ1-2; D call uncertain. Trimming removed 2 bases at V and 6 bases at J, with 10 bases between. This CDR3 is 13 amino acids long. Germline CDR1 reads KGHSH; CDR2 reads LQKENI.

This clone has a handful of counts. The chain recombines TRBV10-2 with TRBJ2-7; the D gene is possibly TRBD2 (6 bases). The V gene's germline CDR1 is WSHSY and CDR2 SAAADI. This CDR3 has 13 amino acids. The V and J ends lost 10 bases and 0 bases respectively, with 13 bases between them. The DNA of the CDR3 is TGCGCCACGATGGGGAGGAGCTCCTACGAGCAGTACTTC. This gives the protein CATMGRSSYEQYF.

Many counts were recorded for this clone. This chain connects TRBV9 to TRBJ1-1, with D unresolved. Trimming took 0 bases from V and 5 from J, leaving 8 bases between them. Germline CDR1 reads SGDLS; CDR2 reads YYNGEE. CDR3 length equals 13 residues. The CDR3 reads CASSVVIGTEAFF. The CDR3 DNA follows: TGTGCCAGCAGCGTAGTGATCGGGACTGAAGCTTTCTTT.

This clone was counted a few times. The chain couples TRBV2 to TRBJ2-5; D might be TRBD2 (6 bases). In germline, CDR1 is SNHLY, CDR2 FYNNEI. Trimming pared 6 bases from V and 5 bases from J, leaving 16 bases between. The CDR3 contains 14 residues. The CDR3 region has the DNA TGTGCCAGCAGCCCGCAGGGAGGCAAGGAGACCCAGTACTTC. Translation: CASSPQGGKETQYF.

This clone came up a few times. CDR3 loop: CASSSPSGAYNEQFF. The CDR3 DNA sequence: TGTGCCAGCAGTTCTCCTAGCGGGGCGTACAATGAGCAGTTCTTC. V is TRBV28 and J is TRBJ2-1; 9 positions match TRBD2. From germline, CDR1 is MDHEN and CDR2 SYDVKM. The CDR3 is 15 amino acids. V gave up 4 bases and J gave up 4 bases; unmatched junction bases: 5.

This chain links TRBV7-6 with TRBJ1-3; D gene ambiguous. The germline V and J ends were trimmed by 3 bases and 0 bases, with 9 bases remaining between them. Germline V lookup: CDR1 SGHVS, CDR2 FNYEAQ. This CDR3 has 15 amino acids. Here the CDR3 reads CASSFGLISGNTIYF. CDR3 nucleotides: TGTGCCAGCAGCTTTGGACTCATCTCTGGAAACACCATATATTTT.

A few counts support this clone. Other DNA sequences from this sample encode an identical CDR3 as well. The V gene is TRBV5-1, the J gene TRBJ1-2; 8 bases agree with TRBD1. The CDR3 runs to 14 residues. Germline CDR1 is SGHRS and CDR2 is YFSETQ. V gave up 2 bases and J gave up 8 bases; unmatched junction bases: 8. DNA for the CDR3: TGCGCCAGCAGCTTAGACAGGGGTTCGGCCGGCTACACCTTC. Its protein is CASSLDRGSAGYTF.

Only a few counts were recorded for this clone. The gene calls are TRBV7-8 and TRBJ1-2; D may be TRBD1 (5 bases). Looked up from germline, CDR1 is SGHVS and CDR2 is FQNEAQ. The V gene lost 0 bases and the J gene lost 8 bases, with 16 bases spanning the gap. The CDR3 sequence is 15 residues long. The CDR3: CASSLARPREYGYTF. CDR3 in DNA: TGTGCCAGCAGCTTAGCGCGGCCCAGGGAATACGGCTACACCTTC.

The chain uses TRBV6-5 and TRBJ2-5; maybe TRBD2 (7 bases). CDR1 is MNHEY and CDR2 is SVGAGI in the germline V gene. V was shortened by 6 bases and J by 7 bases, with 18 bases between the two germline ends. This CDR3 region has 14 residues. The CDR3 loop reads CASSPRGGWGTQYF. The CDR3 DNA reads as TGTGCCAGCAGCCCTAGGGGGGGATGGGGGACCCAGTACTTC.

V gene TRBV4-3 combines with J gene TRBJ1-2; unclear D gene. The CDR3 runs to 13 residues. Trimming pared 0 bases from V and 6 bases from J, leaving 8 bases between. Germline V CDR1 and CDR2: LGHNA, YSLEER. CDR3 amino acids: CASSQDPGDGYTF. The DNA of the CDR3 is TGCGCCAGCAGCCAAGATCCCGGGGATGGCTACACCTTC.

The DNA of the CDR3 is TGCGCCAGCAGCTTGGAGAGAGGGGGTTCCGGGGAGCTGTTTTTT. Amino acid sequence: CASSLERGGSGELFF. This chain connects TRBV5-1 to TRBJ2-2, with D possibly being TRBD1 (6 bases). The CDR3 length is 15 residues. Trimming took 0 bases from V and 6 from J, leaving 12 bases between them. Per the germline V gene, CDR1 is SGHRS and CDR2 is YFSETQ.

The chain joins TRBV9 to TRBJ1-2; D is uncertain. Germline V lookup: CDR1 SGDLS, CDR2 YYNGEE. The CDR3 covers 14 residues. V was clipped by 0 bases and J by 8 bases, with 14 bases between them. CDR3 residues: CASSVAGGGPGYTF. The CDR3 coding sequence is TGTGCCAGCAGCGTAGCGGGTGGAGGGCCCGGCTACACCTTC.

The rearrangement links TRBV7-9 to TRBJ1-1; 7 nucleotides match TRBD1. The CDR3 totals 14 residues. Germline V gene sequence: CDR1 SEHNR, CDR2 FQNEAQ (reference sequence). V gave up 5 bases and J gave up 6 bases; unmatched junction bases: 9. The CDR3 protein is CASSPGGQGAEAFF. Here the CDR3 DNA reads TGTGCCAGCAGCCCAGGCGGGCAGGGGGCTGAAGCTTTCTTT.

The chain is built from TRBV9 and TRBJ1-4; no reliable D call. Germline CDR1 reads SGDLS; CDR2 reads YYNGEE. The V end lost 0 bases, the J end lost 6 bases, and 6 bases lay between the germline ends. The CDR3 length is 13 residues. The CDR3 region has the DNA TGTGCCAGCAGCGTAGAACTAGATGAAAAACTGTTTTTT. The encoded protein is CASSVELDEKLFF.

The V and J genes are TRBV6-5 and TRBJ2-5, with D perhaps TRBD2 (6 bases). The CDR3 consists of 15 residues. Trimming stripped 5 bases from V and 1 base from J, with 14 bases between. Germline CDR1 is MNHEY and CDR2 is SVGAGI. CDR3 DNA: TGTGCCAGCAGTCTCGGGACTGCCTTCCAAGAGACCCAGTACTTC. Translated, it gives CASSLGTAFQETQYF.

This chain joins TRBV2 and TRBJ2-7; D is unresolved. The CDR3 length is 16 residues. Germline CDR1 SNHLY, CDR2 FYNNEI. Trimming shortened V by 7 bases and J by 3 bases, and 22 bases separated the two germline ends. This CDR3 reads CASIPRVLVGCYEQYV. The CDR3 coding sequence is TGTGCCAGCATCCCCCGGGTCCTGGTTGGGTGCTACGAGCAGTACGTC.

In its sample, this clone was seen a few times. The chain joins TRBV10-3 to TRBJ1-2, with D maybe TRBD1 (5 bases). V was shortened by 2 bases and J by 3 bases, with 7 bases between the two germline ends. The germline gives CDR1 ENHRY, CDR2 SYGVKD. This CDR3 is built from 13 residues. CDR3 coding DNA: TGTGCCATCAGTGAGGGGGCCGACTATGGCTACACCTTC. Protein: CAISEGADYGYTF.